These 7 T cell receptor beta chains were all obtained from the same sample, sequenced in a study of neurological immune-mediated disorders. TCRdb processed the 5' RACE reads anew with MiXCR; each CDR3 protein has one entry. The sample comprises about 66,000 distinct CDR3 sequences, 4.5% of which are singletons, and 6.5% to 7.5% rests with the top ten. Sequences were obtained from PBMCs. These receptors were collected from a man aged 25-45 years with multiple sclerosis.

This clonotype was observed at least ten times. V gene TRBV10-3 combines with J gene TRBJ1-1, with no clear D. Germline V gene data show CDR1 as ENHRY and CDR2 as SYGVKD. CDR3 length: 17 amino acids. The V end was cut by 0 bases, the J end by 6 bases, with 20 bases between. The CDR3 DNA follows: TGTGCCATCAGTGAGTCGATGAGTCGGGTACCTGTAGCTGAAGCTTTCTTT. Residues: CAISESMSRVPVAEAFF.

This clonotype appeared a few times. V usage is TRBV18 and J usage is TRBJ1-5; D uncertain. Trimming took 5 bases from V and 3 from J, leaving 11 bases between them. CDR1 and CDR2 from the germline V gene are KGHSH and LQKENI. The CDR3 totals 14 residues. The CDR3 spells CASSTTVVNQPQHF. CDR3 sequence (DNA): TGTGCCAGCTCAACGACGGTAGTCAATCAGCCCCAGCATTTT.

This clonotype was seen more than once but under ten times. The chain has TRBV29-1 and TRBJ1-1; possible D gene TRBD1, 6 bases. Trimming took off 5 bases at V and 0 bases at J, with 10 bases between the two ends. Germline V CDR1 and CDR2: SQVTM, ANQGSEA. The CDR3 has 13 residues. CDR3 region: CSVHRVLNTEAFF. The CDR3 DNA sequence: TGCAGCGTTCACAGGGTTCTGAACACTGAAGCTTTCTTT. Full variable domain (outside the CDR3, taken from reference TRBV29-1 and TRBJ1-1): SAVISQKPSRDICQRGTSLTIQCQVDSQVTMMFWYRQQPGQSLTLIATANQGSEATYESGFVIDKFPISRPNLTFSTLTVSNMSPEDSSIYLCSVHRVLNTEAFFGQGTRLTVV.

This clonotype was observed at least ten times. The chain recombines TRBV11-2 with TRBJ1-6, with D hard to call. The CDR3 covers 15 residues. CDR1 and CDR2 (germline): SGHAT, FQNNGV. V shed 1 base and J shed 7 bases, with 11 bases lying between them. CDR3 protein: CASSLAGRGNSPLHF. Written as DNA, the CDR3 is TGTGCCAGCAGCTTAGCGGGTCGAGGGAATTCACCCCTCCACTTT.

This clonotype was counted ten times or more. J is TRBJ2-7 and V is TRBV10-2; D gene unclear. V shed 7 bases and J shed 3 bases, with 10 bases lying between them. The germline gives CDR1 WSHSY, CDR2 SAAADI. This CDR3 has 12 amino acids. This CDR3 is CASNGPDYEQYV. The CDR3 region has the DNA TGCGCCAGCAACGGACCGGACTACGAGCAGTACGTC.

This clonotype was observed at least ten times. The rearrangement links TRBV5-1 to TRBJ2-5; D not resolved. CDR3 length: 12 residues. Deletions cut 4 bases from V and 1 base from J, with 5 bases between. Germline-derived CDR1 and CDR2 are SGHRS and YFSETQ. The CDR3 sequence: CASSDPQETQYF. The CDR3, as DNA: TGCGCCAGCAGCGACCCCCAAGAGACCCAGTACTTC.

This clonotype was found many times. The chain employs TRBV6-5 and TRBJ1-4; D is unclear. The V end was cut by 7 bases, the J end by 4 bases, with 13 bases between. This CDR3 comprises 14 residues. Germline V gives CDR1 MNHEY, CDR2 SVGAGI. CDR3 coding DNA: TGTGCCAGCACCAGGACCGCGGATAATGAAAAACTGTTTTTT. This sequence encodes CASTRTADNEKLFF.